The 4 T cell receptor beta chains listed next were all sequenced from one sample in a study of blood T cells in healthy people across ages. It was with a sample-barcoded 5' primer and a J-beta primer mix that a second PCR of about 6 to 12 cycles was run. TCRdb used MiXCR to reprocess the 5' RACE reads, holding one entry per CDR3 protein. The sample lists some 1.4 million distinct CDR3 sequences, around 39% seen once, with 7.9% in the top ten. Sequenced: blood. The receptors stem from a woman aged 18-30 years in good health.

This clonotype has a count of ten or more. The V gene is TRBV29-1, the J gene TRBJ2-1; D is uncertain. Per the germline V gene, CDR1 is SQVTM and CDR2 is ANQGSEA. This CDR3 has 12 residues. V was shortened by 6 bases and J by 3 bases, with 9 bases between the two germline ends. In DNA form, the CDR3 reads TGCAGCGTCACAAGGGACTACAATGAGCAGTTCTTC. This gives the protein CSVTRDYNEQFF.

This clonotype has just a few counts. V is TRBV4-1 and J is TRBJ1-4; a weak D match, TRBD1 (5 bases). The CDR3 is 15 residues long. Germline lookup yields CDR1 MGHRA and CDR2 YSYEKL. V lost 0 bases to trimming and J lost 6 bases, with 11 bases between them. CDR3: CASSQDRGEYEKLFF. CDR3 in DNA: TGCGCCAGCAGCCAAGATCGGGGGGAGTATGAAAAACTGTTTTTT.

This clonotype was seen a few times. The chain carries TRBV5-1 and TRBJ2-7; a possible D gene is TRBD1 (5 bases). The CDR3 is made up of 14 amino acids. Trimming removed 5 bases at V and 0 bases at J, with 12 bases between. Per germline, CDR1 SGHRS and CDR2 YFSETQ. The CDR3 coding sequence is TGCGCCAGCAGGCAGACAGCATTCTCCTACGAGCAGTACTTC. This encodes CASRQTAFSYEQYF. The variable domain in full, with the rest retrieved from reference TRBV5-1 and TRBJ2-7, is KAGVTQTPRYLIKTRGQQVTLSCSPISGHRSVSWYQQTPGQGLQFLFEYFSETQRNKGNFPGRFSGRQFSNSRSEMNVSTLELGDSALYLCASRQTAFSYEQYFGPGTRLTVT.

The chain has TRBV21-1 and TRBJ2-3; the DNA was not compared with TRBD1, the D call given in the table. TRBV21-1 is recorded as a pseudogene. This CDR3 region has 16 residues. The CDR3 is CASSKVVRGGSDTQYF. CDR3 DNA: TGTGCCAGCAGCAAAGTGGTACGGGGGGGTTCAGATACGCAGTATTTT.